A single sample is the source of the 18 T cell receptor beta chains below, sequenced in a study of T cell responses to AZD1222 COVID-19 vaccine. Profiled with immunoSEQ multiplex PCR; TCRdb holds only in-frame clones, not every one. The sample consists of 150,000 to 200,000 clones, about 91% of them appearing once. The sequencing here drew on peripheral blood, taken 28 days after the second AZD1222 dose. These receptors came from an adult who received the AZD1222 COVID-19 vaccine.

The rearrangement links TRBV10-3 to TRBJ2-3; TRBD1 matches 9 bases. Germline CDR1 and CDR2: ENHRY and SYGVKD. The junction had 4 bases not matched to a gene; V was cut back by 10 bases and J by 2 bases. This CDR3 spans 13 amino acids. The CDR3 region is CATRTGDTDTQYF. In DNA, the CDR3 is TGTGCCACAAGGACAGGGGACACAGATACGCAGTATTTT.

J is TRBJ2-6 and V is TRBV7-9; maybe TRBD2 (6 bases). Trimming removed 5 bases from V and 0 bases from J, with 20 bases in between. This CDR3 comprises 19 residues. From germline, CDR1 is SEHNR and CDR2 FQNEAQ (reference sequence). The CDR3 here is CASSPHLGSGSSGANVLTF. The CDR3 DNA follows: TGTGCCAGCAGCCCCCACCTCGGTAGCGGAAGCTCTGGGGCCAACGTCCTGACTTTC.

The CDR3 DNA follows: TGTGCCAGCAGCCGGGGACAGGGGCCCATCCGGAGTGAAGCTTTCTTT. Translating it yields CASSRGQGPIRSEAFF. The rearrangement links TRBV4-2 to TRBJ1-1; the match to TRBD1 covers 10 bases. V gave up 4 bases and J gave up 7 bases; unmatched junction bases: 12. Germline V gene data show CDR1 as LGHNA and CDR2 as YNFKEQ. The CDR3 length is 16 residues.

This clone was found once. The chain has TRBV7-9 and TRBJ2-1, with 9 bases fitting TRBD1. Germline V gives CDR1 SEHNR, CDR2 FQNEAQ (reference sequence). The CDR3 has 15 amino acids. The ends lost 4 bases at V and 7 bases at J; junction bases unmatched: 8. Here the CDR3 DNA reads TGTGCCAGCAGCTCGGCGGGACAGGGCGGGAATGAGCAGTTCTTC. Translation gives CASSSAGQGGNEQFF.

The chain is built from TRBV18 and TRBJ1-5, with D possibly TRBD1 on 6 matching bases. The ends were cut back, 3 bases at V and 5 bases at J, with 14 bases in the middle. The CDR3 sequence is 15 residues long. The germline V gene has CDR1 KGHSH and CDR2 LQKENI. CDR3: CASSPQGSEDQPQHF. The CDR3 DNA is TGTGCCAGCTCACCGCAGGGGAGTGAGGATCAGCCCCAGCATTTT.

The V call is TRBV7-9, the J call TRBJ1-1, with D tentatively TRBD1 (6 bases). Trimming took off 4 bases at V and 1 base at J, with 13 bases between the two ends. The CDR3 consists of 15 residues. Germline CDR1 and CDR2: SEHNR and FQNEAQ (reference sequence). CDR3 sequence reads: CASSSLTGKNTEAFF. The CDR3 DNA reads TGTGCCAGCAGCTCTTTGACAGGAAAGAACACTGAAGCTTTCTTT.

V gene TRBV7-2 combines with J gene TRBJ2-7, with 8 bases aligning to TRBD1. The CDR3 length is 17 residues. Per germline, CDR1 SGHTA and CDR2 FQGNSA. V shed 0 bases, J shed 3 bases, and the junction held 10 bases outside the gene matches. The CDR3 loop reads CASSLAHRDRFYYEQYF. The CDR3 region has the DNA TGTGCCAGCAGCTTAGCCCACCGGGACAGGTTCTACTACGAGCAGTACTTC.

In its sample, this clone was seen once. The CDR3 loop is CASSFEGDGREQYF. The CDR3 coding sequence is TGTGCCAGCAGCTTTGAAGGGGATGGTCGCGAGCAGTACTTC. The chain has TRBV5-4 and TRBJ2-7, with a weak D call TRBD1 (5 bases). This CDR3 comprises 14 residues. Between the trimmed V and J ends, which lost 2 bases and 6 bases, there was a span of 15 bases. Germline values: CDR1 SGHNT, CDR2 YYREEE (reference sequence).

The chain uses TRBV6-6 and TRBJ2-2; D remains unclear. Trimming removed 4 bases at V and 3 bases at J, with 15 bases between. Germline assignment: CDR1 MNHNY and CDR2 SVGAGI (reference sequence). The CDR3 has 16 amino acids. In DNA, the CDR3 is TGTGCCAGCAGTTCCCTCTTGGGCCGGGACACCGGGGAGCTGTTTTTT. This gives the protein CASSSLLGRDTGELFF.

This chain connects TRBV4-2 to TRBJ1-2; no clear D gene. The germline V gene encodes CDR1 LGHNA and CDR2 YNFKEQ. The CDR3 runs 17 residues. The V end lost 0 bases, the J end lost 4 bases, and 18 bases lay between the germline ends. CDR3 nucleotides: TGTGCCAGCAGCCAAGAAGGGTCAGCCGAAGACCTCTATGGCTACACCTTC. This gives the protein CASSQEGSAEDLYGYTF.

The chain employs TRBV18 and TRBJ2-1; D uncertain. Germline loops: CDR1 KGHSH, CDR2 LQKENI. CDR3 length equals 13 residues. The V and J ends lost 3 bases and 8 bases respectively, with 11 bases between them. The CDR3 DNA sequence: TGTGCCAGCTCACCGGTACTTGACGATGAGCAGTTCTTC. It yields the protein CASSPVLDDEQFF.

CDR3 DNA sequence: TGTGCCAGCTCCCCCGGGACAGGGGCTGAAAAACTGTTTTTT. Its translation: CASSPGTGAEKLFF. The chain links TRBV18 to TRBJ1-4, with 10 bases fitting TRBD1. The CDR3 length is 14 residues. The V and J ends lost 6 bases and 7 bases, in that order; junction bases with no gene match: 5. From germline, CDR1 is KGHSH and CDR2 LQKENI.

The rearrangement joins TRBV7-9 to TRBJ1-2; D is uncertain. V was clipped by 4 bases and J by 4 bases, with 22 bases between them. Per the germline V gene, CDR1 is SEHNR and CDR2 is FQNEAQ (reference sequence). The CDR3 is 17 amino acids. The CDR3 here is CASSSSLLRHVRYGYTF. The CDR3 DNA follows: TGTGCCAGCAGCTCCTCACTACTAAGGCACGTGCGCTATGGCTACACCTTC.

The table lists this clone with a count of one. The chain carries TRBV5-6 and TRBJ1-2; 8 bases are shared with TRBD1. The junction had 6 bases not matched to a gene; V was cut back by 4 bases and J by 1 base. From germline, CDR1 is SGHDT and CDR2 YYEEEE. CDR3 length: 15 residues. The CDR3 DNA follows: TGTGCCAGCAGCCGCCAGGGGGCGGGTAACTATGGCTACACCTTC. The encoded protein is CASSRQGAGNYGYTF.

The rearrangement joins TRBV27 to TRBJ2-1; D possibly corresponds to TRBD2 (5 bases). CDR1 is MNHEY, CDR2 SMNVEV, per germline (reference sequence). Trimming stripped 4 bases from V and 10 bases from J, with 8 bases between. This CDR3 is built from 11 residues. CDR3 in amino acids: CASSSSSEQFF. The CDR3 coding sequence is TGTGCCAGCAGTTCATCTAGCGAGCAGTTCTTC.

The rearrangement links TRBV5-8 to TRBJ2-5, with 10 bases fitting TRBD2. Germline V gene sequence: CDR1 SGHTS, CDR2 YDEGEE. Trimming at V came to 3 bases and at J to 0 bases, leaving 8 bases not matched to a gene. CDR3 length: 17 residues. CDR3 bases: TGTGCCAGCAGCTGGGGGCGGACTAGCGGACACCAAGAGACCCAGTACTTC. Its protein is CASSWGRTSGHQETQYF.

The chain uses TRBV12-5 and TRBJ2-1, with D hard to call. V lost 5 bases, J lost 1 base, and 6 bases lay in between. The germline gives CDR1 LGHNT, CDR2 FRNRAP. This CDR3 is 13 amino acids long. The CDR3 DNA reads TGTGCTAGTGGTCCTCCTTCCTACAATGAGCAGTTCTTC. Translation: CASGPPSYNEQFF.

The chain employs TRBV27 and TRBJ2-7; a weak D match, TRBD1 (5 bases). V was pared by 6 bases and J by 0 bases, with 15 bases between. CDR3 length: 15 amino acids. Germline V gene data show CDR1 as MNHEY and CDR2 as SMNVEV (reference sequence). Here the CDR3 DNA reads TGTGCCAGCAGACAGACAGCCATTCTCTCCTACGAGCAGTACTTC. Protein: CASRQTAILSYEQYF.